A single sample gave rise to the 23 T cell receptor beta chains below, sequenced in a study of shared clonotypes between healthy human individuals. The repertoire was sequenced with immunoSEQ multiplex PCR; TCRdb's copy has only in-frame clones and lacks some. The repertoire holds about 2.3 million clones, with less than 95% as singletons. Sequencing used naive CD4+ T cells from PBMCs. Noted subset: CD45RA+ positively selected. These receptors came from a man between 18 and 29 years old in good health. Some clones in this sample may be carry-over from other donors' samples.

This clone appeared a single time. The V and J genes are TRBV5-1 and TRBJ2-1, with 10 positions matching TRBD2. Germline CDR1 reads SGHRS; CDR2 reads YFSETQ. The trim removed 4 bases at V and 2 bases at J, leaving 3 bases unmatched. The CDR3 extends over 15 amino acids. The CDR3 sequence: CASSVGLAAYNEQFF. CDR3 DNA sequence: TGCGCCAGCAGCGTTGGACTAGCGGCCTACAATGAGCAGTTCTTC.

In DNA form, the CDR3 reads TGCAGTGCGTTGGGACAGAGCGAGCAGTACTTC. This encodes CSALGQSEQYF. The chain recombines TRBV20-1 with TRBJ2-7; 7 bases are shared with TRBD1. The germline V gene has CDR1 DFQATT and CDR2 SNEGSKA (reference sequence). CDR3 size: 11 residues. V was clipped by 6 bases and J by 6 bases; unmatched bases: 5.

The chain joins TRBV2 to TRBJ2-6; TRBD1 matches at 7 bases. V dropped 5 bases and J dropped 4; count of bases not matched to a gene: 11. This CDR3 comprises 17 residues. CDR1 is SNHLY and CDR2 is FYNNEI in the germline V gene. The CDR3 protein is CASSRRRGGSGANVLTF. The DNA for the CDR3 is TGTGCCAGCAGTCGAAGGCGAGGGGGCTCCGGGGCCAACGTCCTGACTTTC. The whole variable domain, remainder taken from reference TRBV2 and TRBJ2-6, is EPEVTQTPSHQVTQMGQEVILRCVPISNHLYFYWYRQILGQKVEFLVSFYNNEISEKSEIFDDQFSVERPDGSNFTLKIRSTKLEDSAMYFCASSRRRGGSGANVLTFGAGSRLTVL.

This clone was found a few times. V usage is TRBV29-1 and J usage is TRBJ1-1; no definite D call. From germline, CDR1 is SQVTM and CDR2 ANQGSEA. CDR3 length equals 11 residues. The V end lost 7 bases, the J end lost 3 bases, and 9 bases lay between the germline ends. The CDR3 is CSESGDTEAFF. The CDR3 DNA reads TGCAGCGAAAGTGGCGACACTGAAGCTTTCTTT.

This rearrangement joins TRBV7-2 to TRBJ2-7; tentative D call: TRBD2 (6 bases). The germline V and J ends were trimmed by 2 bases and 0 bases, with 11 bases remaining between them. In germline, CDR1 is SGHTA, CDR2 FQGNSA. CDR3 length: 15 residues. The CDR3 sequence: CASSLSAGSSYEQYF. The DNA for the CDR3 is TGTGCCAGCAGCTTATCGGCGGGAAGCTCCTACGAGCAGTACTTC.

V gene TRBV28 combines with J gene TRBJ1-1, with 7 bases that match TRBD1. CDR1 and CDR2 from the germline V gene are MDHEN and SYDVKM. The CDR3 extends over 13 amino acids. J lost 0 bases, V lost 10 bases, and 5 bases had no gene match. CDR3 sequence: CATRTGLNTEAFF. The CDR3 DNA sequence: TGTGCCACCCGGACAGGATTGAACACTGAAGCTTTCTTT.

The chain combines TRBV11-2 with TRBJ1-1, with 7 bases matching TRBD1. This CDR3 is built from 16 residues. The junction had 10 bases not matched to a gene; V was cut back by 5 bases and J by 1 base. The V gene's germline CDR1 is SGHAT and CDR2 FQNNGV. CDR3 sequence: CASSANRGGGNTEAFF. The CDR3 bases are TGTGCCAGCAGCGCCAACAGGGGCGGGGGGAACACTGAAGCTTTCTTT.

The chain carries TRBV28 and TRBJ2-5; 7 bases agree with TRBD2. V lost 5 bases and J lost 5; bases outside the gene matches: 8. This CDR3 is built from 14 residues. Per the germline V gene, CDR1 is MDHEN and CDR2 is SYDVKM. The CDR3 loop is CASSLLGEGETQYF. The CDR3 DNA reads as TGTGCCAGCAGTCTACTAGGGGAGGGGGAGACCCAGTACTTC.

This chain links TRBV7-3 with TRBJ2-3; D gene ambiguous. There are 15 residues in the CDR3. The germline V and J ends were trimmed by 0 bases and 0 bases, with 7 bases remaining between them. The germline gives CDR1 SGHTA, CDR2 FQGTGA. CDR3 sequence reads: CASSLTTQSTDTQYF. The CDR3 DNA is TGTGCCAGCAGCTTAACGACACAGAGCACAGATACGCAGTATTTT.

The CDR3 sequence is CASSQGLGSGSYEQYF. Here the CDR3 DNA reads TGTGCCAGCAGCCAAGGTCTTGGTAGCGGCTCCTACGAGCAGTACTTC. The chain uses TRBV14 and TRBJ2-7, with a tentative D call TRBD2 (6 bases). V lost 1 base to trimming and J lost 0 bases, with 13 bases between them. The CDR3 has 16 residues. The germline gives CDR1 SGHDN, CDR2 FVKESK.

This chain uses TRBV5-4 with TRBJ2-3; D not resolved. Trimming stripped 5 bases from V and 2 bases from J, with 15 bases between. Germline V CDR1 and CDR2: SGHNT, YYREEE (reference sequence). This CDR3 is 15 amino acids long. The chain's CDR3 is CASSPVDMDTDTQYF. In nucleotides, the CDR3 is TGTGCCAGCAGTCCGGTAGATATGGACACAGATACGCAGTATTTT.

This clone was found once. This chain links TRBV28 with TRBJ1-2, with D unresolved. V lost 7 bases to trimming and J lost 7 bases, with 13 bases between them. The CDR3 covers 12 residues. The germline gives CDR1 MDHEN, CDR2 SYDVKM. CDR3 nucleotides: TGTGCCAGCACCCTGGAGGGAGTTGGCTACACCTTC. Its protein is CASTLEGVGYTF.

The chain links TRBV14 to TRBJ2-2; D perhaps matches TRBD2 (7 bases). The V end lost 8 bases, the J end lost 5 bases, and 18 bases lay between the germline ends. Germline loops: CDR1 SGHDN, CDR2 FVKESK. The CDR3 has 15 residues. This CDR3 reads CASRNAGASTGELFF. DNA of the CDR3: TGTGCCAGCCGTAACGCGGGGGCCTCAACCGGGGAGCTGTTTTTT.

The chain has TRBV9 and TRBJ1-4; D perhaps matches TRBD1 (5 bases). There are 15 residues in the CDR3. Germline CDR1 is SGDLS and CDR2 is YYNGEE. V dropped 2 bases and J dropped 6 bases, with 14 bases sitting between them. CDR3 protein: CASSVGAKGYEKLFF. CDR3 bases: TGTGCCAGCAGCGTCGGAGCCAAGGGGTATGAAAAACTGTTTTTT. The full variable domain, in which reference TRBV9 and TRBJ1-4 provide the parts outside the CDR3, is DSGVTQTPKHLITATGQRVTLRCSPRSGDLSVYWYQQSLDQGLQFLIQYYNGEERAKGNILERFSAQQFPDLHSELNLSSLELGDSALYFCASSVGAKGYEKLFFGSGTQLSVL.

The chain uses TRBV29-1 and TRBJ1-2, with 7 nucleotides matching TRBD1. J lost 8 bases, V lost 7 bases, and 16 bases had no gene match. Germline CDR1 SQVTM, CDR2 ANQGSEA. The CDR3 extends over 14 amino acids. The CDR3 reads CSDHRTGPPGGYTF. DNA for the CDR3: TGCAGCGACCACCGGACAGGCCCCCCGGGGGGCTACACCTTC.

The J gene is TRBJ2-7, the V gene TRBV29-1; D is possibly TRBD1 or TRBD2 (5 bases each). Trimming stripped 6 bases from V and 9 bases from J, with 21 bases between. CDR3 length: 13 amino acids. Germline CDR1 reads SQVTM; CDR2 reads ANQGSEA. The CDR3 reads CSVIPGAEKGQYF. The CDR3 DNA follows: TGCAGCGTGATACCCGGGGCAGAGAAGGGGCAGTACTTC.

This chain links TRBV11-1 with TRBJ1-2; D not resolved. Trimming removed 5 bases at V and 0 bases at J, with 4 bases between. CDR1 SGHAT and CDR2 FQDESV come from the germline V gene (reference sequence). There are 12 residues in the CDR3. Written as DNA, the CDR3 is TGTGCCAGCAGCCAAGCTAACTATGGCTACACCTTC. This gives the protein CASSQANYGYTF. Looking up the rest from reference TRBV11-1 and TRBJ1-2 gives the full variable domain: EAEVAQSPRYKITEKSQAVAFWCDPISGHATLYWYRQILGQGPELLVQFQDESVVDDSQLPKDRFSAERLKGVDSTLKIQPAELGDSAMYLCASSQANYGYTFGSGTRLTVV.

The gene calls are TRBV6-6 and TRBJ2-3; D is perhaps TRBD1 or TRBD2 (6 bases each). The germline V and J ends were trimmed by 6 bases and 2 bases, with 15 bases remaining between them. The CDR3 is 15 amino acids. CDR1 and CDR2 from the germline V gene are MNHNY and SVGAGI (reference sequence). CDR3 loop: CASSPWGRDTDTQYF. DNA for the CDR3: TGTGCCAGCAGCCCCTGGGGGCGGGACACAGATACGCAGTATTTT.

The chain is built from TRBV7-8 and TRBJ1-2, with a tentative D call TRBD1 (6 bases). V lost 8 bases to trimming and J lost 8 bases, with 15 bases between them. The CDR3 is made up of 12 amino acids. Germline values: CDR1 SGHVS, CDR2 FQNEAQ. The CDR3 nucleotides are TGTGCCAGCGGGCAGGGGTTGAAGGGCTACACCTTC. Translated: CASGQGLKGYTF.

The V call is TRBV7-2, the J call TRBJ2-7, with 9 bases matching TRBD1. The CDR3 has 16 residues. V gave up 1 base and J gave up 5 bases; unmatched junction bases: 9. The germline V gene encodes CDR1 SGHTA and CDR2 FQGNSA. As DNA, the CDR3 is TGTGCCAGCAGCTTAGGACCGGGACAGGGACAGGACGAGCAGTACTTC. Its translation is CASSLGPGQGQDEQYF.

The V call is TRBV7-2, the J call TRBJ1-1; D ambiguous. With 1 base removed from V and 1 base from J, the gap between germline ends came to 7 bases. Germline values: CDR1 SGHTA, CDR2 FQGNSA. This CDR3 comprises 14 residues. In DNA, the CDR3 is TGTGCCAGCAGCTTAGTGGTTCGGAACACTGAAGCTTTCTTT. Translated, it gives CASSLVVRNTEAFF.

The chain combines TRBV4-1 with TRBJ2-2, with D unclear. CDR1 and CDR2 (germline): MGHRA, YSYEKL. CDR3 length: 15 residues. With 3 bases removed from V and 6 bases from J, the gap between germline ends came to 14 bases. The CDR3 nucleotides are TGCGCCAGCAGCCAGACCTTATTGGGCCCCGGGGAGCTGTTTTTT. Translated: CASSQTLLGPGELFF.

The J gene is TRBJ2-1, the V gene TRBV7-8; 7 nucleotides align to TRBD2. Germline values: CDR1 SGHVS, CDR2 FQNEAQ. V dropped 5 bases and J dropped 0; count of bases not matched to a gene: 13. This CDR3 has 18 amino acids. The CDR3 is CASSLGGRGLTSYNEQFF. CDR3 DNA sequence: TGTGCCAGCAGCCTTGGAGGGCGGGGGTTGACCTCCTACAATGAGCAGTTCTTC.